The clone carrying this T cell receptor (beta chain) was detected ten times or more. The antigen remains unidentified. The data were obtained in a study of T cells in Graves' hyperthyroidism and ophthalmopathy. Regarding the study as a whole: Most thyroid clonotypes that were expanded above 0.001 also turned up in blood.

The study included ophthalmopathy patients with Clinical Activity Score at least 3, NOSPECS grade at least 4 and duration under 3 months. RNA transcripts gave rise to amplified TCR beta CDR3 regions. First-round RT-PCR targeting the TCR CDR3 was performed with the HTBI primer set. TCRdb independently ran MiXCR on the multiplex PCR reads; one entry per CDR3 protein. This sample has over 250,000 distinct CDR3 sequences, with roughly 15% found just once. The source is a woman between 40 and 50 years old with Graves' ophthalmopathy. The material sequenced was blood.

Here the CDR3 reads CASSPMRRSYTF. The CDR3 nucleotides are TGTGCCAGCAGTCCTATGCGTCGAAGCTACACCTTC. The chain uses TRBV12-3 or TRBV12-4 and TRBJ1-2; no definite D call. The V end lost 5 bases, the J end lost 9 bases, and 13 bases lay between the germline ends. The CDR3 is 12 amino acids.